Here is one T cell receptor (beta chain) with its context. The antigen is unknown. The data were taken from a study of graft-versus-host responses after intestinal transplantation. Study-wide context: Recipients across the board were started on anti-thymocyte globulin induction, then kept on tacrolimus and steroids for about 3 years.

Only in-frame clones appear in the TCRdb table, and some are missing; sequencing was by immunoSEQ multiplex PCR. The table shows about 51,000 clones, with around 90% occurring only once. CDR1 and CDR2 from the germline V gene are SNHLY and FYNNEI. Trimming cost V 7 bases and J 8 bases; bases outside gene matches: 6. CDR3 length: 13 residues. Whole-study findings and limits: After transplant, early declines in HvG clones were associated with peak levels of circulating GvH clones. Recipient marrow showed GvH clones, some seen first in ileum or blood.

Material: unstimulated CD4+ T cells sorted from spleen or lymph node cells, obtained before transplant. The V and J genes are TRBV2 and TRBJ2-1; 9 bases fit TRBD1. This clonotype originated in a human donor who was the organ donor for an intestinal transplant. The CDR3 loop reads CASNRGPGDEQFF. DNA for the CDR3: TGTGCCAGCAACAGGGGGCCTGGCGATGAGCAGTTCTTC. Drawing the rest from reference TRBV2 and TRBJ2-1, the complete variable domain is EPEVTQTPSHQVTQMGQEVILRCVPISNHLYFYWYRQILGQKVEFLVSFYNNEISEKSEIFDDQFSVERPDGSNFTLKIRSTKLEDSAMYFCASNRGPGDEQFFGPGTRLTVL.